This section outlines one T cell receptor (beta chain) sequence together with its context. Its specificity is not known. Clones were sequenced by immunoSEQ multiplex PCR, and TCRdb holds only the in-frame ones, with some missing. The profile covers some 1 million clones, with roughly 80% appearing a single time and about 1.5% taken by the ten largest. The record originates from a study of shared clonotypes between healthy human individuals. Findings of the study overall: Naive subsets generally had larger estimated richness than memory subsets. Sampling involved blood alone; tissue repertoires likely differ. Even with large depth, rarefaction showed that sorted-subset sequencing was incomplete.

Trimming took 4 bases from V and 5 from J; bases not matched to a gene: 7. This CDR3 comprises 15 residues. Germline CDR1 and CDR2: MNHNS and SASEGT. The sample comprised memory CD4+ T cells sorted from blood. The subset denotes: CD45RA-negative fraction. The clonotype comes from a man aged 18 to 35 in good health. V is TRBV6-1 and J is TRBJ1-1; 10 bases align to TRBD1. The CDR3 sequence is CASSVAGQGKTEAFF. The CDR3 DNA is TGTGCCAGCAGTGTCGCGGGACAGGGGAAGACTGAAGCTTTCTTT.